This section outlines one T cell receptor beta chain sequence together with its context. Antigen unknown. This CDR3 comprises 13 residues. Between the trimmed V and J ends, which lost 2 bases and 14 bases, there was a span of 18 bases. CDR1 is SGHAT, CDR2 FQDESV, per germline (reference sequence). The sample is drawn from a study of siplizumab effects on memory and regulatory T cells. Findings and caveats of the study: Apparently key alloresponse contributors, naive T cells also seemed more diverse than memory cells. There were only a minor fraction of alloreactive clones that mapped to unstimulated subsets.

Each sample yielded around 9.4 x 10^4 assayed TCR templates. Sequencing was performed with immunoSEQ multiplex PCR; in TCRdb, only in-frame clones are kept and a portion is missing. The data contain over 45,000 clones, around 97% of them seen just once; the ten biggest clones take up about 1%. What was sequenced was naive CD8+ T cells sorted from blood. The gene calls are TRBV11-1 and TRBJ2-5; no definite D call. This receptor was taken from a human donor in good health. CDR3 nucleotides: TGTGCCAGCAGCTTACCAGGTGGCTGGGCCAAATACTTC. It encodes CASSLPGGWAKYF. The full variable domain, rest sourced from reference TRBV11-1 and TRBJ2-5, is EAEVAQSPRYKITEKSQAVAFWCDPISGHATLYWYRQILGQGPELLVQFQDESVVDDSQLPKDRFSAERLKGVDSTLKIQPAELGDSAMYLCASSLPGGWAKYFGPGTRLLVL.